This T cell receptor beta chain was identified during a study of blood T cell repertoires in COVID-19. Only in-frame clones appear in the TCRdb table, and some are missing; sequencing was by immunoSEQ multiplex PCR. This table has around 220,000 clones, almost 90% appearing once. The length of the CDR3 is 16 residues. The V end lost 2 bases, the J end lost 2 bases, and 13 bases lay between the germline ends. Germline V CDR1 and CDR2: KGHDR, SFDVKD. The rearrangement joins TRBV24-1 to TRBJ2-3, with D hard to call. The receptor comes from a woman aged 50 to 60 with acute COVID-19. Sequenced sample: PBMCs or T cells enriched from blood (not recorded which). DNA for the CDR3: TGTGCCACCAGTGATTCTTCTGGCGGATTCACAGATACGCAGTATTTT. Translating it yields CATSDSSGGFTDTQYF.